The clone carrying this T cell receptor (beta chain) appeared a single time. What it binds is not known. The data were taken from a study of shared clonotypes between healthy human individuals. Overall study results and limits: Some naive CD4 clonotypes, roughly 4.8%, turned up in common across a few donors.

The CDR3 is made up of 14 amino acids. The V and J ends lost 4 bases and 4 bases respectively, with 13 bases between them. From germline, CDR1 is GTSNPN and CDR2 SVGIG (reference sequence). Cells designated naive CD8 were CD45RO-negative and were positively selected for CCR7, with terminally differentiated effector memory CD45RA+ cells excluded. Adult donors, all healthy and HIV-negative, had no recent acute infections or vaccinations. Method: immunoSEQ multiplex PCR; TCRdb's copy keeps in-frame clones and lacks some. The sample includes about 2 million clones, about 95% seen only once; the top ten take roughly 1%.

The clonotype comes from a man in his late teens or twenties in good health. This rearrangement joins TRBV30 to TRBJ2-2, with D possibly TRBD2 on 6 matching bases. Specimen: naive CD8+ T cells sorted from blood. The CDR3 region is CAWIREAGTGELFF. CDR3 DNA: TGTGCCTGGATTAGAGAAGCGGGCACCGGGGAGCTGTTTTTT. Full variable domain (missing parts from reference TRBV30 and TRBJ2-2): SQTIHQWPATLVQPVGSPLSLECTVEGTSNPNLYWYRQAAGRGLQLLFYSVGIGQISSEVPQNLSASRPQDRQFILSSKKLLLSDSGFYLCAWIREAGTGELFFGEGSRLTVL.